This T cell receptor (beta chain) was retrieved from a study of T-cell reconstitution after alpha-beta-depleted transplantation in children. Preparation of the TCRbeta library involved a method that used unique molecular identifiers. TCRdb reprocessed the PCR reads with MiXCR, giving one entry per CDR3 protein. Of 240,000 or so distinct CDR3 sequences listed, more than 10% are singletons. The trim removed 6 bases at V and 5 bases at J, leaving 11 bases unmatched. Germline V gene data show CDR1 as SGHNT and CDR2 as YYREEE (reference sequence). The length of the CDR3 is 16 residues. Sequencing used PBMCs from the stem cell graft donor, obtained from the stem cell graft. The gene calls are TRBV5-4 and TRBJ2-1, with 10 bases lining up with TRBD1. The clonotype comes from a human donor who donated a stem cell graft to a child with acute lymphoblastic leukemia. The CDR3 DNA is TGTGCCAGCATCCGCCGGGTCGGGACAGGGGACAATGAGCAGTTCTTC. This sequence encodes CASIRRVGTGDNEQFF.